Below are 24 T cell receptor beta chains sequenced from a single sample in a study of blood T cell repertoires in COVID-19. Profiling relied on immunoSEQ multiplex PCR, and the TCRdb table lists in-frame clones only, not all of them. This sample has about 44,000 clones, with about 88% found just once. Material: peripheral blood. The receptors originated from a human donor in a cohort sampled during active COVID-19.

J is TRBJ2-6 and V is TRBV7-2; D possibly corresponds to TRBD1 (5 bases). Germline loops: CDR1 SGHTA, CDR2 FQGNSA. The CDR3 extends over 14 amino acids. Trimming cost V 9 bases and J 4 bases, with 13 bases left between them. CDR3 amino acids: CASTLGRGANVLTF. Written as DNA, the CDR3 is TGTGCCAGTACCTTGGGGCGCGGGGCCAACGTCCTGACTTTC. The entire variable domain, with the rest obtained from reference TRBV7-2 and TRBJ2-6, is as follows: GAGVSQSPSNKVTEKGKDVELRCDPISGHTALYWYRQSLGQGLEFLIYFQGNSAPDKSGLPSDRFSAERTGGSVSTLTIQRTQQEDSAVYLCASTLGRGANVLTFGAGSRLTVL.

This clone was seen once. This rearrangement joins TRBV7-3 to TRBJ2-2; 9 bases are shared with TRBD2. This CDR3 contains 18 residues. Unmatched junction bases numbered 14, after V lost 4 bases and J lost 5 bases. Germline values: CDR1 SGHTA, CDR2 FQGTGA. CDR3 sequence (DNA): TGTGCCAGCAGCTCCTCAAAGGCGGGACTAGCTTATACCGGGGAGCTGTTTTTT. Amino acid sequence: CASSSSKAGLAYTGELFF.

J is TRBJ2-5 and V is TRBV10-3, with no clear D. This CDR3 spans 13 amino acids. The V gene's germline CDR1 is ENHRY and CDR2 SYGVKD. V was cut by 2 bases and J by 4 bases, with 8 bases left in between. The CDR3 sequence: CAISEPSRETQYF. The CDR3 DNA sequence: TGTGCCATCAGTGAGCCGTCGCGAGAGACCCAGTACTTC.

The chain has TRBV15 and TRBJ2-5; TRBD2 matches at 10 bases. CDR1 LNHNV and CDR2 YYDKDF come from the germline V gene (reference sequence). Trimming took 0 bases from V and 2 from J; bases not matched to a gene: 3. The CDR3 extends over 16 amino acids. CDR3 region: CATSREIAGGQETQYF. In nucleotides, the CDR3 is TGTGCCACCAGCAGAGAAATAGCGGGGGGTCAAGAGACCCAGTACTTC.

The gene calls are TRBV20-1 and TRBJ2-1; no clear D gene. Germline CDR1 and CDR2: DFQATT and SNEGSKA (reference sequence). The CDR3 extends over 11 amino acids. Trimming removed 0 bases at V and 6 bases at J, with 3 bases between. CDR3 sequence reads: CSARDSNEQFF. In DNA form, the CDR3 reads TGCAGTGCTAGAGATAGCAATGAGCAGTTCTTC.

The gene calls are TRBV3-1 (or the pseudogene TRBV3-2) and TRBJ1-1, with D uncertain. This CDR3 has 15 amino acids. Germline CDR1 LGHDT, CDR2 YNNKEL (reference sequence). V gave up 3 bases and J gave up 0 bases, with 11 bases separating them. The CDR3 DNA reads as TGTGCCAGCAGCCAGTACTCCGCGTTGAACACTGAAGCTTTCTTT. Translated: CASSQYSALNTEAFF.

The gene calls are TRBV6-1 and TRBJ1-3; D uncertain. Germline assignment: CDR1 MNHNS and CDR2 SASEGT. Trimming shortened V by 1 base and J by 0 bases, and 4 bases separated the two germline ends. This CDR3 has 14 residues. DNA for the CDR3: TGTGCCAGCAGTGAAGTGAGCTCTGGAAACACCATATATTTT. This gives the protein CASSEVSSGNTIYF.

This clone was detected only once. V and J are TRBV30 and TRBJ2-2, with TRBD2 matching over 9 bases. This CDR3 has 14 residues. CDR1 is GTSNPN, CDR2 SVGIG, per germline (reference sequence). J gave up 0 bases and V 5 bases, and 1 base lay outside the gene matches. Written as DNA, the CDR3 is TGTGCCTGGCGCGGGGGGGCGAACACCGGGGAGCTGTTTTTT. The encoded protein is CAWRGGANTGELFF.

The gene calls are TRBV30 and TRBJ2-2; D might be TRBD1 (5 bases). Trimming removed 2 bases at V and 4 bases at J, with 8 bases between. This CDR3 has 13 residues. Germline V gives CDR1 GTSNPN, CDR2 SVGIG (reference sequence). CDR3 in DNA: TGTGCCTGGAGTCGTCAGGGCACCGGGGAGCTGTTTTTT. Its translation is CAWSRQGTGELFF.

The chain combines TRBV7-8 with TRBJ2-6; no clear D gene. V lost 4 bases and J 4 bases, leaving 8 bases between the germline ends. Germline V gene lookup returns CDR1 SGHVS and CDR2 FQNEAQ. This CDR3 region has 14 residues. Here the CDR3 reads CASSSLTGANVLTF. Here the CDR3 DNA reads TGTGCCAGCAGCTCTTTGACAGGGGCCAACGTCCTGACTTTC.

The V call is TRBV6-4, the J call TRBJ2-3; 9 bases map to TRBD2. CDR1 is MRHNA and CDR2 is SNTAGT in the germline V gene. The CDR3 has 14 residues. The trim removed 8 bases at V and 4 bases at J, leaving 7 bases unmatched. As DNA, the CDR3 is TGTGCCAGCTCGAGGACTAGCGAGGCAGATACGCAGTATTTT. This sequence encodes CASSRTSEADTQYF.

The DNA for the CDR3 is TGTGCCAGCAGCTTAGCCAAAGAGACCCAGTACTTC. Encoded protein: CASSLAKETQYF. This chain connects TRBV11-2 to TRBJ2-5, with D hard to call. V was cut by 1 base and J by 3 bases, with 3 bases left in between. The CDR3 is made up of 12 amino acids. Germline values: CDR1 SGHAT, CDR2 FQNNGV.

V gene TRBV3-1 (or the pseudogene TRBV3-2) combines with J gene TRBJ2-6; weak D call: TRBD1 (5 bases). Deletions cut 0 bases from V and 2 bases from J, with 5 bases between. CDR1 is LGHDT, CDR2 YNNKEL, per germline (reference sequence). The CDR3 contains 15 residues. CDR3 in amino acids: CASSQEGAGANVLTF. CDR3 nucleotides: TGTGCCAGCAGCCAAGAAGGGGCTGGGGCCAACGTCCTGACTTTC.

The chain carries TRBV5-4 and TRBJ1-4, with D possibly TRBD1 on 5 matching bases. V shed 4 bases and J shed 8 bases, with 18 bases lying between them. Germline-derived CDR1 and CDR2 are SGHNT and YYREEE (reference sequence). This CDR3 comprises 15 residues. The CDR3 sequence: CASSPGPDKGEKLFF. The CDR3 DNA reads as TGTGCCAGCAGCCCCGGGCCGGACAAAGGGGAAAAACTGTTTTTT.

This sequence joins TRBV28 and TRBJ1-1; D unresolved. With 10 bases removed from V and 5 bases from J, the gap between germline ends came to 17 bases. CDR3 length: 13 amino acids. Per germline, CDR1 MDHEN and CDR2 SYDVKM. The DNA of the CDR3 is TGTGCCACTCGAGTCGGGGTCGGGACTGAAGCTTTCTTT. Translated, it gives CATRVGVGTEAFF.

This rearrangement joins TRBV10-2 to TRBJ2-3; the D gene is possibly TRBD1 (6 bases). CDR1 and CDR2 from the germline V gene are WSHSY and SAAADI. The ends were cut back, 9 bases at V and 2 bases at J, with 15 bases in the middle. The CDR3 contains 14 residues. CDR3 sequence reads: CASSIQGHTDTQYF. The CDR3 region has the DNA TGCGCCAGTTCAATTCAGGGACACACAGATACGCAGTATTTT.

The rearrangement links TRBV30 to TRBJ1-6, with TRBD1 matching 9 bases. V dropped 4 bases and J dropped 6; count of bases not matched to a gene: 7. The CDR3 sequence is 15 residues long. CDR1 GTSNPN and CDR2 SVGIG come from the germline V gene (reference sequence). CDR3 sequence (DNA): TGTGCCTGGACTTCACGGGACAGGGTTAATTCACCCCTCCACTTT. This encodes CAWTSRDRVNSPLHF.

V and J are TRBV27 and TRBJ2-2; 8 bases are shared with TRBD2. In germline, CDR1 is MNHEY, CDR2 SMNVEV (reference sequence). This CDR3 is built from 14 residues. J was trimmed by 5 bases and V by 3 bases; bases with no gene match: 2. CDR3: CASSFASGTGELFF. The CDR3 DNA reads as TGTGCCAGCAGTTTCGCTAGCGGGACCGGGGAGCTGTTTTTT.

The chain has TRBV6-5 and TRBJ2-7; D call uncertain. V shed 2 bases and J shed 2 bases, with 16 bases lying between them. CDR3 length: 16 residues. Germline CDR1 and CDR2: MNHEY and SVGAGI. The CDR3 DNA reads as TGTGCCAGCAGTTACCCCCGTGGGCTTCGAACCTACGAGCAGTACTTC. Encoded protein: CASSYPRGLRTYEQYF.

This chain connects TRBV7-9 to TRBJ1-4; D not certain. The CDR3 totals 16 residues. Looked up from germline, CDR1 is SEHNR and CDR2 is FQNEAQ (reference sequence). The V end was cut by 3 bases, the J end by 1 base, with 12 bases between. The CDR3 sequence is CASSFTNDLTNEKLFF. DNA for the CDR3: TGTGCCAGCAGCTTTACAAACGATTTAACTAATGAAAAACTGTTTTTT.

This rearrangement joins TRBV10-3 to TRBJ2-3, with 10 bases lining up with TRBD1. Germline V CDR1 and CDR2: ENHRY, SYGVKD. The CDR3 runs 15 residues. Unmatched junction bases numbered 4, after V lost 6 bases and J lost 1 base. CDR3 DNA: TGTGCCATCAGAGGACAGGGGGATGGCACAGATACGCAGTATTTT. Translating it yields CAIRGQGDGTDTQYF.

This clone has a handful of counts. The J gene is TRBJ1-6, the V gene TRBV7-9, with D unresolved. The CDR3 length is 14 residues. Trimming shortened V by 5 bases and J by 7 bases, and 12 bases separated the two germline ends. Germline V gives CDR1 SEHNR, CDR2 FQNEAQ (reference sequence). Here the CDR3 reads CASSPREGNSPLHF. DNA for the CDR3: TGTGCCAGCAGCCCCCGTGAGGGCAATTCACCCCTCCACTTT. Full variable domain (rest looked up from reference TRBV7-9 and TRBJ1-6): DTGVSQNPRHKITKRGQNVTFRCDPISEHNRLYWYRQTLGQGPEFLTYFQNEAQLEKSRLLSDRFSAERPKGSFSTLEIQRTEQGDSAMYLCASSPREGNSPLHFGNGTRLTVT.

J is TRBJ1-5 and V is TRBV15, with unresolved D. Germline V gene sequence: CDR1 LNHNV, CDR2 YYDKDF (reference sequence). Between the trimmed V and J ends, which lost 0 bases and 6 bases, there was a span of 15 bases. The CDR3 totals 16 residues. As DNA, the CDR3 is TGTGCCACCAGCAGAGATGGACTCACAGTAAGTCAGCCCCAGCATTTT. It translates to CATSRDGLTVSQPQHF.

V gene TRBV18 combines with J gene TRBJ2-5, with 12 nucleotides matching TRBD1. Per the germline V gene, CDR1 is KGHSH and CDR2 is LQKENI. The V segment lost 1 base and the J segment 10 bases; nucleotides outside the gene matches: 7. CDR3 length: 15 amino acids. In DNA form, the CDR3 reads TGTGCCAGCTCACCACAGGAGGGACAGGGGGCCGGCCAGTACTTC. It codes for CASSPQEGQGAGQYF.